The rows below give T cell receptor beta chains drawn from one sample of a study of CD8 T cells in ankylosing spondylitis. MiXCR, run by TCRdb on the 5' RACE reads, gives a single entry per CDR3 protein. The repertoire holds roughly 370,000 distinct CDR3 sequences, with about a fifth as singletons. Sequencing was carried out using blood, either unsorted or a sorted T cell fraction (not recorded which). These TCRs come from a male donor with ankylosing spondylitis. Each CDR3 is given with its conserved first and last residue. D genes are given only for firm matches. The listing skips clone size in some rows; elsewhere it reads once, few, many or a size class.

v_call: TRBV5-1
clone_size: NA
d_call: NA
j_call: TRBJ1-4
cdr3_aa: CASSLYGTENEKLFF
cdr3_nt: TGCGCCAGCAGCTTGTACGGGACGGAGAATGAAAAACTGTTTTTT

v_call: TRBV24-1
clone_size: NA
d_call: TRBD1
j_call: TRBJ2-5
cdr3_aa: CATSAGTGEAQETQYF
cdr3_nt: TGTGCCACCAGTGCAGGGACAGGGGAGGCTCAAGAGACCCAGTACTTC

v_call: TRBV4-3
clone_size: NA
d_call: NA
j_call: TRBJ1-1
cdr3_aa: CASSRTGNGWNTEAFF
cdr3_nt: TGCGCCAGCAGCCGCACAGGGAACGGTTGGAACACTGAAGCTTTCTTT

v_call: TRBV12-3/TRBV12-4
clone_size: NA
d_call: TRBD1
j_call: TRBJ2-7
cdr3_aa: CASGQDYEQYF
cdr3_nt: TGTGCCAGCGGACAGGACTACGAGCAGTACTTC

v_call: TRBV7-3
clone_size: few
d_call: TRBD2
j_call: TRBJ2-3
cdr3_aa: CASSSFPPGLARTSTDTQYF
cdr3_nt: TGTGCCAGCAGCTCCTTTCCTCCGGGACTAGCGCGTACTAGCACAGATACGCAGTATTTT

v_call: TRBV12-3/TRBV12-4
clone_size: few
d_call: TRBD1
j_call: TRBJ2-2
cdr3_aa: CASTKGQGTGELFF
cdr3_nt: TGTGCCAGCACCAAAGGACAGGGCACCGGGGAGCTGTTTTTT

v_call: TRBV4-3
clone_size: NA
d_call: TRBD1
j_call: TRBJ1-2
cdr3_aa: CASSRVHRDRNGYTF
cdr3_nt: TGCGCCAGCAGCAGAGTTCACCGGGACAGAAACGGCTACACCTTC

v_call: TRBV30
clone_size: NA
d_call: TRBD1
j_call: TRBJ1-5
cdr3_aa: CAWSRDRGSRPQHF
cdr3_nt: TGTGCCTGGAGCAGGGACAGGGGTTCCCGGCCCCAGCATTTT

v_call: TRBV28
clone_size: few
d_call: TRBD2
j_call: TRBJ2-3
cdr3_aa: CASRSGTRYADTQYF
cdr3_nt: TGTGCCAGCAGATCCGGGACTAGGTATGCAGATACGCAGTATTTT

v_call: TRBV18
clone_size: NA
d_call: NA
j_call: TRBJ2-3
cdr3_aa: CASSPRNTDTQYF
cdr3_nt: TGTGCCAGCTCACCACGAAACACAGATACGCAGTATTTT

v_call: TRBV12-3/TRBV12-4
clone_size: few
d_call: TRBD2
j_call: TRBJ2-1
cdr3_aa: CASSYPAAGRRFF
cdr3_nt: TGTGCCAGCAGTTATCCGGCAGCGGGGCGGCGGTTCTTC

v_call: TRBV5-1
clone_size: few
d_call: NA
j_call: TRBJ2-5
cdr3_aa: CASSRGPSEETQYF
cdr3_nt: TGCGCCAGCAGCAGGGGGCCTAGCGAGGAGACCCAGTACTTC

v_call: TRBV6-5
clone_size: NA
d_call: NA
j_call: TRBJ2-5
cdr3_aa: CASISTGAETQYF
cdr3_nt: TGTGCCAGCATTTCGACTGGCGCAGAGACCCAGTACTTC

v_call: TRBV20-1
clone_size: NA
d_call: NA
j_call: TRBJ2-7
cdr3_aa: CSARGFVGVPLYEQYF
cdr3_nt: TGCAGTGCTAGAGGTTTTGTGGGAGTTCCCCTCTACGAGCAGTACTTC

v_call: TRBV6-5
clone_size: NA
d_call: TRBD2
j_call: TRBJ2-1
cdr3_aa: CASSYYGGGNEQFF
cdr3_nt: TGTGCCAGCAGTTACTACGGCGGGGGCAATGAGCAGTTCTTC

v_call: TRBV25-1
clone_size: NA
d_call: TRBD1
j_call: TRBJ2-3
cdr3_aa: CASSVHQGVPTDTQYF
cdr3_nt: TGTGCCAGCAGTGTCCACCAGGGGGTCCCCACAGATACGCAGTATTTT

v_call: TRBV28
clone_size: many
d_call: NA
j_call: TRBJ1-6
cdr3_aa: CASTNPDRNNSPLHF
cdr3_nt: TGTGCCAGCACCAATCCCGACAGGAATAATTCACCCCTCCACTTT

v_call: TRBV12-3/TRBV12-4
clone_size: NA
d_call: TRBD2
j_call: TRBJ2-7
cdr3_aa: CASSLTTSAVYEQYF
cdr3_nt: TGTGCCAGCAGCCTAACTACTAGCGCAGTCTACGAGCAGTACTTC

v_call: TRBV11-3
clone_size: few
d_call: TRBD1
j_call: TRBJ2-3
cdr3_aa: CASSRRDSNTDTQYF
cdr3_nt: TGTGCCAGCAGCCGACGGGACAGCAACACAGATACGCAGTATTTT

v_call: TRBV7-3
clone_size: NA
d_call: TRBD2
j_call: TRBJ2-1
cdr3_aa: CASSLMGGPLGEQFF
cdr3_nt: TGTGCCAGCAGCTTAATGGGAGGGCCTTTGGGTGAGCAGTTCTTC

v_call: TRBV5-1
clone_size: NA
d_call: TRBD2
j_call: TRBJ2-2
cdr3_aa: CASGTSGSFNTGELFF
cdr3_nt: TGCGCCAGCGGGACTAGCGGGAGCTTTAACACCGGGGAGCTGTTTTTT

v_call: TRBV5-1
clone_size: NA
d_call: NA
j_call: TRBJ1-2
cdr3_aa: CASSLDGGDYGYTF
cdr3_nt: TGCGCCAGCAGCTTGGACGGGGGCGACTATGGCTACACCTTC

v_call: TRBV21-1
clone_size: few
d_call: NA
j_call: TRBJ2-7
cdr3_aa: CASSNLRHVYEQYF
cdr3_nt: TGTGCCAGCAGCAACTTGAGACACGTTTACGAGCAGTACTTC

v_call: TRBV4-1
clone_size: few
d_call: TRBD2
j_call: TRBJ2-3
cdr3_aa: CASSQDMREGLPTQYF
cdr3_nt: TGCGCCAGCAGCCAAGACATGCGGGAGGGACTGCCTACGCAGTATTTT

v_call: TRBV7-3
clone_size: NA
d_call: NA
j_call: TRBJ1-1
cdr3_aa: CASSSGGRNTEAFF
cdr3_nt: TGTGCCAGCAGCAGCGGGGGGAGGAACACTGAAGCTTTCTTT

v_call: TRBV28
clone_size: NA
d_call: NA
j_call: TRBJ2-7
cdr3_aa: CASSSHAEQSYEQYF
cdr3_nt: TGTGCCAGCAGTTCGCATGCGGAACAGAGCTACGAGCAGTACTTC

v_call: TRBV19
clone_size: NA
d_call: NA
j_call: TRBJ2-5
cdr3_aa: CASTEPGAETQYF
cdr3_nt: TGTGCCAGTACCGAACCCGGGGCGGAGACCCAGTACTTC

v_call: TRBV7-9
clone_size: few
d_call: NA
j_call: TRBJ1-5
cdr3_aa: CASSTGQSNQPQHF
cdr3_nt: TGTGCCAGCAGCACTGGACAGAGCAATCAGCCCCAGCATTTT

v_call: TRBV29-1
clone_size: many
d_call: TRBD2
j_call: TRBJ2-2
cdr3_aa: CSTSGGLADTGELFF
cdr3_nt: TGCAGCACCTCCGGGGGACTAGCGGACACCGGGGAGCTGTTTTTT

v_call: TRBV12-3/TRBV12-4
clone_size: NA
d_call: TRBD1
j_call: TRBJ2-7
cdr3_aa: CASSANRGPYYEQYF
cdr3_nt: TGTGCCAGCAGTGCCAACAGGGGGCCCTACTACGAGCAGTACTTC

v_call: TRBV29-1
clone_size: NA
d_call: TRBD1
j_call: TRBJ1-1
cdr3_aa: CSGAGGNTEAFF
cdr3_nt: TGCAGCGGGGCAGGGGGGAACACTGAAGCTTTCTTT

v_call: TRBV5-1
clone_size: NA
d_call: NA
j_call: TRBJ2-1
cdr3_aa: CASSPPLVGEQFF
cdr3_nt: TGCGCCAGCAGCCCCCCTTTAGTTGGTGAGCAGTTCTTC

v_call: TRBV5-1
clone_size: few
d_call: NA
j_call: TRBJ2-1
cdr3_aa: CASSLENEQFF
cdr3_nt: TGCGCCAGCAGCCTAGAGAATGAGCAGTTCTTC

v_call: TRBV20-1
clone_size: NA
d_call: NA
j_call: TRBJ1-1
cdr3_aa: CSARAGVGGGTEAFF
cdr3_nt: TGCAGTGCTAGAGCGGGGGTCGGGGGAGGCACTGAAGCTTTCTTT

v_call: TRBV5-1
clone_size: few
d_call: NA
j_call: TRBJ1-6
cdr3_aa: CASSFGERDSPLHF
cdr3_nt: TGCGCCAGCAGCTTCGGAGAGAGAGATTCACCCCTCCACTTT

v_call: TRBV5-5
clone_size: few
d_call: NA
j_call: TRBJ2-3
cdr3_aa: CASSFGTSADTQYF
cdr3_nt: TGTGCCAGCAGCTTCGGTACCTCCGCAGATACGCAGTATTTT

v_call: TRBV20-1
clone_size: NA
d_call: NA
j_call: TRBJ1-5
cdr3_aa: CSARQVDQPQHF
cdr3_nt: TGCAGTGCTAGACAGGTAGATCAGCCCCAGCATTTT

v_call: TRBV28
clone_size: NA
d_call: NA
j_call: TRBJ1-4
cdr3_aa: CASSPWQGRSTNEKLFF
cdr3_nt: TGTGCCAGCAGTCCCTGGCAGGGGCGCTCAACTAATGAAAAACTGTTTTTT

v_call: TRBV5-8
clone_size: NA
d_call: NA
j_call: TRBJ2-1
cdr3_aa: CASSGVAGYNEQFF
cdr3_nt: TGTGCCAGCAGCGGTGTCGCGGGTTACAATGAGCAGTTCTTC

v_call: TRBV3-1
clone_size: few
d_call: TRBD1
j_call: TRBJ1-6
cdr3_aa: CASSQLGQGGFSPLHF
cdr3_nt: TGTGCCAGCAGCCAACTCGGACAGGGGGGATTTTCACCCCTCCACTTT

v_call: TRBV28
clone_size: many
d_call: NA
j_call: TRBJ2-1
cdr3_aa: CASYSGSSYNEQFF
cdr3_nt: TGTGCCAGCTACAGCGGTAGCTCCTACAATGAGCAGTTCTTC

v_call: TRBV5-1
clone_size: few
d_call: TRBD2
j_call: TRBJ2-7
cdr3_aa: CASSAAGGIAYEQYF
cdr3_nt: TGCGCCAGCTCGGCTGCGGGAGGGATCGCCTACGAGCAGTACTTC

v_call: TRBV6-5
clone_size: NA
d_call: NA
j_call: TRBJ2-1
cdr3_aa: CASSSSSWPSYNEQFF
cdr3_nt: TGTGCCAGCAGTTCGTCTTCCTGGCCCTCCTACAATGAGCAGTTCTTC

v_call: TRBV7-3
clone_size: NA
d_call: TRBD1
j_call: TRBJ1-1
cdr3_aa: CASSPGQVGQGTEAFF
cdr3_nt: TGTGCCAGCAGCCCAGGACAGGTCGGTCAGGGCACTGAAGCTTTCTTT

v_call: TRBV2
clone_size: NA
d_call: NA
j_call: TRBJ2-3
cdr3_aa: CASSGLSTGPDTQYF
cdr3_nt: TGTGCCAGCAGTGGCCTGAGTACAGGGCCAGATACGCAGTATTTT

v_call: TRBV7-9
clone_size: many
d_call: NA
j_call: TRBJ2-2
cdr3_aa: CASSSRVLGTGELFF
cdr3_nt: TGTGCCAGCAGCTCCCGGGTTCTAGGCACCGGGGAGCTGTTTTTT

v_call: TRBV6-1
clone_size: few
d_call: NA
j_call: TRBJ1-1
cdr3_aa: CASSKPGGRNTEAFF
cdr3_nt: TGTGCCAGCAGCAAACCGGGGGGGCGAAACACTGAAGCTTTCTTT

v_call: TRBV24-1
clone_size: few
d_call: NA
j_call: TRBJ2-3
cdr3_aa: CATSDQRVLTQYF
cdr3_nt: TGTGCCACCAGTGACCAGAGGGTTTTGACGCAGTATTTT

v_call: TRBV7-9
clone_size: few
d_call: NA
j_call: TRBJ1-1
cdr3_aa: CASSLGGDVNTEAFF
cdr3_nt: TGTGCCAGCAGCTTAGGTGGGGACGTGAACACTGAAGCTTTCTTT

v_call: TRBV20-1
clone_size: few
d_call: NA
j_call: TRBJ2-1
cdr3_aa: CSASRDPYNEQFF
cdr3_nt: TGCAGTGCTAGTCGGGACCCATACAATGAGCAGTTCTTC

v_call: TRBV6-2/TRBV6-3
clone_size: few
d_call: TRBD1
j_call: TRBJ2-5
cdr3_aa: CASSYEDNTGGLYQETQYF
cdr3_nt: TGTGCCAGCAGTTACGAGGATAATACAGGGGGCCTGTACCAAGAGACCCAGTACTTC

v_call: TRBV4-3
clone_size: many
d_call: TRBD2
j_call: TRBJ2-4
cdr3_aa: CASSQELALAKNIQYF
cdr3_nt: TGCGCCAGCAGCCAAGAACTAGCGCTAGCCAAAAACATTCAGTACTTC

v_call: TRBV12-3/TRBV12-4
clone_size: few
d_call: NA
j_call: TRBJ1-5
cdr3_aa: CASSFGYQPQHF
cdr3_nt: TGTGCCAGCAGCTTTGGATATCAGCCCCAGCATTTT

v_call: TRBV18
clone_size: few
d_call: NA
j_call: TRBJ1-5
cdr3_aa: CASSPQVNQPQHF
cdr3_nt: TGTGCCAGCAGCCCGCAGGTTAACCAGCCCCAGCATTTT

v_call: TRBV25-1
clone_size: many
d_call: NA
j_call: TRBJ2-1
cdr3_aa: CASSEVGTGPYNEQFF
cdr3_nt: TGTGCCAGCAGTGAAGTTGGGACGGGTCCTTACAATGAGCAGTTCTTC